One sample yielded the 30 T cell receptor beta chains listed below, sequenced in a study of technical replicates of blood from several donors (dated by TCRdb to 2015 to 2018). Libraries came from the immunoSEQ multiplex PCR assay. In TCRdb, the immuneACCESS table is reduced to in-frame sequences with V and J assigned. These tables do not hold every clone; where another copy was compared, an unresolved V gene accounts for under half, and the others remain unexplained. The sample records approximately 99,000 clones, nearly 97% of which are singletons. The ten most abundant clones make up around 0.21% of the sample. The sample consisted of T cells isolated from PBMCs. The receptors here all came from a human donor in good health.

The chain joins TRBV5-1 to TRBJ1-5; D perhaps matches TRBD1 (5 bases). Trimming cost V 0 bases and J 2 bases, with 6 bases left between them. Germline V gives CDR1 SGHRS, CDR2 YFSETQ. This CDR3 is built from 14 residues. CDR3 nucleotides: TGCGCCAGCAGCTTGGTAGGGGGCAATCAGCCCCAGCATTTT. It encodes CASSLVGGNQPQHF.

This clone was counted a single time. The chain carries TRBV6-5 and TRBJ1-6; a possible D gene is TRBD1 (6 bases). Trimming left V 9 bases short and J 8 bases short, with 17 bases between. The germline V gene encodes CDR1 MNHEY and CDR2 SVGAGI. The CDR3 totals 14 residues. The CDR3 region is CASGTGQRDSPLHF. For the CDR3, the DNA is TGTGCCAGTGGCACTGGACAGAGAGATTCACCCCTCCACTTT.

The chain joins TRBV7-9 to TRBJ1-2; the match to TRBD1 covers 12 bases. CDR1 is SEHNR and CDR2 is FQNEAQ in the germline V gene (reference sequence). V shed 10 bases and J 8 bases; nucleotides not matched to a gene: 14. The CDR3 is 15 amino acids. The CDR3 loop is CAIKNSGQGAPGYTF. The CDR3 DNA reads TGTGCCATCAAGAATTCGGGACAGGGGGCGCCGGGCTACACCTTC.

The genes are TRBV5-1 and TRBJ1-5; D remains unclear. CDR3 size: 15 residues. Germline lookup yields CDR1 SGHRS and CDR2 YFSETQ. The V gene lost 7 bases and the J gene lost 4 bases, with 18 bases spanning the gap. CDR3 sequence reads: CASRSTTASNQPQHF. Here the CDR3 DNA reads TGCGCCAGCCGCTCTACCACAGCTTCAAATCAGCCCCAGCATTTT.

The V call is TRBV5-8, the J call TRBJ1-1, with 12 bases aligning to TRBD1. The CDR3 length is 19 residues. J was trimmed by 1 base and V by 2 bases; bases with no gene match: 12. Germline-derived CDR1 and CDR2 are SGHTS and YDEGEE. CDR3 loop: CASSLFTGTGGLANTEAFF. For the CDR3, the DNA is TGTGCCAGCAGCTTATTCACCGGGACAGGGGGCCTCGCGAACACTGAAGCTTTCTTT.

This rearrangement joins TRBV5-1 to TRBJ2-1, with 9 bases aligning to TRBD2. V gave up 4 bases and J gave up 8 bases; unmatched junction bases: 7. The CDR3 is 14 residues long. Germline lookup yields CDR1 SGHRS and CDR2 YFSETQ. The CDR3 reads CASSPTSGGDEQFF. In DNA, the CDR3 is TGCGCCAGCAGCCCGACTAGCGGCGGGGATGAGCAGTTCTTC. The full variable domain, rest sourced from reference TRBV5-1 and TRBJ2-1, is KAGVTQTPRYLIKTRGQQVTLSCSPISGHRSVSWYQQTPGQGLQFLFEYFSETQRNKGNFPGRFSGRQFSNSRSEMNVSTLELGDSALYLCASSPTSGGDEQFFGPGTRLTVL.

This chain links TRBV5-4 with TRBJ1-6, with 8 bases fitting TRBD1. Germline V lookup: CDR1 SGHNT, CDR2 YYREEE (reference sequence). J gave up 10 bases and V 5 bases, and 5 bases lay outside the gene matches. This CDR3 contains 13 residues. CDR3 coding DNA: TGTGCCAGCAGTGATGGACAGGGATCACCCCTCCACTTT. Protein: CASSDGQGSPLHF.

The J gene is TRBJ2-3, the V gene TRBV9; 8 bases are shared with TRBD2. Trimming cost V 7 bases and J 1 base; bases outside gene matches: 14. Germline CDR1 and CDR2: SGDLS and YYNGEE. CDR3 length: 17 residues. CDR3 loop: CASALGGRREGTDTQYF. The CDR3 coding sequence is TGTGCCAGCGCCTTAGGAGGTCGGCGGGAGGGCACAGATACGCAGTATTTT. Drawing the rest from reference TRBV9 and TRBJ2-3, the complete variable domain is DSGVTQTPKHLITATGQRVTLRCSPRSGDLSVYWYQQSLDQGLQFLIQYYNGEERAKGNILERFSAQQFPDLHSELNLSSLELGDSALYFCASALGGRREGTDTQYFGPGTRLTVL.

This clone was recorded a few times. Other nucleotide sequences in the sample specify the same CDR3. The chain has TRBV11-2 and TRBJ1-5, with a weak D call TRBD1 (5 bases). CDR3 length: 14 amino acids. Germline loops: CDR1 SGHAT, CDR2 FQNNGV. The V end was cut by 1 base, the J end by 4 bases, with 8 bases between. The DNA for the CDR3 is TGTGCCAGCAGCTTAGGCCAGGGAAATCAGCCCCAGCATTTT. Its protein is CASSLGQGNQPQHF. Drawing the rest from reference TRBV11-2 and TRBJ1-5, the complete variable domain is EAGVAQSPRYKIIEKRQSVAFWCNPISGHATLYWYQQILGQGPKLLIQFQNNGVVDDSQLPKDRFSAERLKGVDSTLKIQPAKLEDSAVYLCASSLGQGNQPQHFGDGTRLSIL.

The chain uses TRBV4-1 and TRBJ1-2; TRBD1 matches at 12 bases. V lost 2 bases to trimming and J lost 8 bases; unmatched junction nucleotides: 12. CDR3 length equals 17 residues. The V gene's germline CDR1 is MGHRA and CDR2 YSYEKL. Here the CDR3 reads CASSQLTGTGGLGGYTF. The CDR3 nucleotides read TGCGCCAGCAGCCAACTAACCGGGACAGGGGGCCTAGGGGGCTACACCTTC.

This chain connects TRBV10-2 to TRBJ2-3, with D possibly matching TRBD2 (6 bases). CDR1 and CDR2 (germline): WSHSY, SAAADI. The length of the CDR3 is 15 residues. The germline V and J ends were trimmed by 0 bases and 4 bases, with 11 bases remaining between them. The CDR3, as DNA: TGCGCCAGCAGTGAGTCAACACGGGAGCCAGATACGCAGTATTTT. Protein: CASSESTREPDTQYF.

The chain links TRBV6-6 to TRBJ2-2; TRBD2 agrees at 10 bases. In germline, CDR1 is MNHNY, CDR2 SVGAGI (reference sequence). The CDR3 is made up of 15 amino acids. Trimming cost V 7 bases and J 6 bases; bases outside gene matches: 8. CDR3 nucleotides: TGTGCCAGCACTCATCTAGCGGGAGCGCCCGGGGAGCTGTTTTTT. Its protein product is CASTHLAGAPGELFF.

The chain carries TRBV9 and TRBJ1-1; D is possibly TRBD1 (5 bases). Deletions cut 3 bases from V and 10 bases from J, with 19 bases between. This CDR3 has 14 residues. Germline V gives CDR1 SGDLS, CDR2 YYNGEE. The DNA for the CDR3 is TGTGCCAGCAGCGCGAGCTGGGGCTCCTACACAGCTTTCTTT. It encodes CASSASWGSYTAFF. The full variable domain, in which reference TRBV9 and TRBJ1-1 provide the parts outside the CDR3, is DSGVTQTPKHLITATGQRVTLRCSPRSGDLSVYWYQQSLDQGLQFLIQYYNGEERAKGNILERFSAQQFPDLHSELNLSSLELGDSALYFCASSASWGSYTAFFGQGTRLTVV.

The chain links TRBV6-4 to TRBJ2-7, with 11 bases matching TRBD2. Germline V gene lookup returns CDR1 MRHNA and CDR2 SNTAGT. The CDR3 spans 16 residues. The V and J ends lost 8 bases and 0 bases, in that order; junction bases with no gene match: 9. CDR3 sequence reads: CASRLAGTSSSYEQYF. The CDR3 DNA sequence: TGTGCCAGCCGACTAGCGGGGACCTCTAGCTCCTACGAGCAGTACTTC.

CDR3 sequence reads: CASSKNTEAFF. The CDR3 DNA follows: TGTGCCAGTAGCAAGAACACTGAAGCTTTCTTT. The chain recombines TRBV19 with TRBJ1-1, with unresolved D. This CDR3 is built from 11 residues. Germline values: CDR1 LNHDA, CDR2 SQIVND (reference sequence). The germline V and J ends were trimmed by 6 bases and 1 base, with 3 bases remaining between them.

The V gene is TRBV5-4, the J gene TRBJ1-3; D possibly corresponds to TRBD1 (5 bases). There are 14 residues in the CDR3. Trimming cost V 4 bases and J 8 bases, with 16 bases left between them. Germline V gene sequence: CDR1 SGHNT, CDR2 YYREEE (reference sequence). CDR3 residues: CASSNPGSIDTIYF. DNA for the CDR3: TGTGCCAGCAGCAACCCAGGGTCGATTGACACCATATATTTT.

This chain joins TRBV9 and TRBJ2-7, with 7 nucleotides matching TRBD2. Germline CDR1 SGDLS, CDR2 YYNGEE. The CDR3 totals 16 residues. The trim removed 3 bases at V and 0 bases at J, leaving 9 bases unmatched. The CDR3, as DNA: TGTGCCAGCAGCGCCTCCAGCGGGGCCAACTCCTACGAGCAGTACTTC. Translating gives CASSASSGANSYEQYF.

This clone is a singleton in its sample. The chain recombines TRBV5-1 with TRBJ2-2; no firm D call. The V and J ends lost 5 bases and 1 base respectively, with 15 bases between them. The CDR3 has 16 amino acids. Germline CDR1 SGHRS, CDR2 YFSETQ. The CDR3 is CASRHLTNVNTGELFF. The CDR3 DNA reads TGCGCCAGCAGGCACCTCACAAATGTGAACACCGGGGAGCTGTTTTTT. The full variable domain, with the rest looked up from reference TRBV5-1 and TRBJ2-2, is KAGVTQTPRYLIKTRGQQVTLSCSPISGHRSVSWYQQTPGQGLQFLFEYFSETQRNKGNFPGRFSGRQFSNSRSEMNVSTLELGDSALYLCASRHLTNVNTGELFFGEGSRLTVL.

The chain uses TRBV10-3 and TRBJ2-2; D is unresolved. V was cut by 3 bases and J by 2 bases, with 10 bases left in between. The CDR3 sequence is 15 residues long. Germline V CDR1 and CDR2: ENHRY, SYGVKD. The CDR3 here is CAISDPGINTGELFF. The CDR3 coding sequence is TGTGCCATCAGTGACCCAGGCATCAACACCGGGGAGCTGTTTTTT.

The chain has TRBV10-3 and TRBJ1-1; D remains ambiguous. The germline CDR1 and CDR2 sequences are ENHRY and SYGVKD. This CDR3 is 13 amino acids long. Trimming removed 2 bases at V and 3 bases at J, with 7 bases between. CDR3 coding DNA: TGTGCCATCAGTGAGGTACCAGACACTGAAGCTTTCTTT. Its protein is CAISEVPDTEAFF.

This chain links TRBV7-9 with TRBJ2-3, with D possibly being TRBD2 (6 bases). Germline CDR1 is SEHNR and CDR2 is FQNEAQ (reference sequence). Trimming removed 3 bases at V and 3 bases at J, with 19 bases between. The CDR3 covers 17 residues. The CDR3 sequence is CASSLGDSFVVTDTQYF. The CDR3, as DNA: TGTGCCAGCAGCTTGGGGGACTCGTTCGTTGTTACAGATACGCAGTATTTT.

The rearrangement links TRBV30 to TRBJ2-3, with TRBD2 matching 9 bases. From germline, CDR1 is GTSNPN and CDR2 SVGIG (reference sequence). V was clipped by 8 bases and J by 2 bases; unmatched bases: 8. The CDR3 runs to 14 residues. The CDR3 coding sequence is TGTGCCCGCGGCGGGGGGGCCTTCACAGATACGCAGTATTTT. The encoded protein is CARGGGAFTDTQYF.

The chain links TRBV19 to TRBJ2-6, with a weak D call TRBD2 (6 bases). The CDR3 runs 18 residues. Trimming shortened V by 7 bases and J by 0 bases, and 19 bases separated the two germline ends. Germline-derived CDR1 and CDR2 are LNHDA and SQIVND (reference sequence). CDR3 DNA: TGTGCCAGTACCCCGTGGTGGGGGGACGGCTCTGGGGCCAACGTCCTGACTTTC. It translates to CASTPWWGDGSGANVLTF.

V usage is TRBV29-1 and J usage is TRBJ2-7, with D possibly being TRBD2 (6 bases). With 4 bases removed from V and 6 bases from J, the gap between germline ends came to 13 bases. The CDR3 is made up of 12 amino acids. CDR1 SQVTM and CDR2 ANQGSEA come from the germline V gene. This CDR3 reads CSVGRGPGEQYF. CDR3 in DNA: TGCAGCGTTGGGCGGGGACCTGGCGAGCAGTACTTC.

This clone occurred once. This sequence joins TRBV10-2 and TRBJ2-7; 12 positions agree with TRBD2. Trimming took 0 bases from V and 2 from J; bases not matched to a gene: 14. CDR1 is WSHSY, CDR2 SAAADI, per germline. The CDR3 totals 20 residues. The CDR3 DNA is TGCGCCAGCAGTGAGTCTGGTATCCGCAGACTAGCGGGAGTCCCCTACGAGCAGTACTTC. Translated: CASSESGIRRLAGVPYEQYF.

CDR3 region: CAWSSGIGGEKLFF. The CDR3 DNA follows: TGTGCCTGGAGTTCAGGGATAGGGGGTGAAAAACTGTTTTTT. The rearrangement joins TRBV30 to TRBJ1-4; perhaps TRBD1 as D (6 bases). Between the trimmed V and J ends, which lost 2 bases and 7 bases, there was a span of 14 bases. CDR1 is GTSNPN, CDR2 SVGIG, per germline (reference sequence). The CDR3 consists of 14 residues.

The rearrangement links TRBV11-3 to TRBJ1-2, with TRBD1 matching 7 bases. Germline loops: CDR1 SGHNT, CDR2 YENEEA. The CDR3 has 13 residues. V shed 5 bases and J 6 bases; nucleotides not matched to a gene: 6. The CDR3 coding sequence is TGTGCCAGCAGCCCGAAACAGGGGAATGGCTACACCTTC. Translated: CASSPKQGNGYTF.

The V call is TRBV18, the J call TRBJ2-1, with TRBD1 identical over 8 bases. J gave up 1 base and V 3 bases, and 5 bases lay outside the gene matches. From germline, CDR1 is KGHSH and CDR2 LQKENI. The CDR3 runs to 16 residues. The CDR3 bases are TGTGCCAGCTCACCTTCCACAGGGGGTTCCTACAATGAGCAGTTCTTC. It is translated as CASSPSTGGSYNEQFF.

DNA for the CDR3: TGCGCCAGCAGCCAGAACAGGGGGCTGGAAGTAGCGGGGTACAATGAGCAGTTCTTC. This sequence encodes CASSQNRGLEVAGYNEQFF. This rearrangement joins TRBV4-1 to TRBJ2-1; possibly TRBD1 for D (9 bases). Germline assignment: CDR1 MGHRA and CDR2 YSYEKL. V was pared by 3 bases and J by 4 bases, with 25 bases between. CDR3 size: 19 residues.

The CDR3 sequence: CASRQTGTGANVLTF. The CDR3 nucleotides are TGTGCCAGCAGGCAGACAGGAACTGGGGCCAACGTCCTGACTTTC. The chain employs TRBV27 and TRBJ2-6, with D possibly being TRBD1 (6 bases). The length of the CDR3 is 15 residues. Germline V gene lookup returns CDR1 MNHEY and CDR2 SMNVEV (reference sequence). V was shortened by 6 bases and J by 2 bases, with 11 bases between the two germline ends.